This entry is about one TCR beta chain. Germline assignment: CDR1 MGHRA and CDR2 YSYEKL. The CDR3 sequence is 15 residues long. This specimen belongs to a study of monozygotic twins with inflammatory bowel disease. Eight separate reactions per sample yielded the cDNA. TCRdb reanalyzed the 5' RACE reads, giving one entry per CDR3 protein sequence and no DNA. The specimen's table records 300,000 to 350,000 distinct CDR3 sequences. The sequencing sample was made of blood. This clonotype originated in a human donor with ulcerative colitis or Crohn's disease, or a healthy co-twin of an affected twin (not recorded which). The chain couples TRBV4-1 to TRBJ1-6. This chain's CDR3 is CASSQAGSGNSPLHF.